This TCR beta chain was retrieved from a study of T-cell reconstitution after alpha-beta-depleted transplantation in children. During its preparation, the TCRbeta library received unique molecular identifiers. MiXCR, run by TCRdb on the PCR reads, gives a single entry per CDR3 protein. The table has some 500,000 distinct CDR3 sequences, over 25% seen once; the top ten hold 2% to 3%. The CDR3 is 18 residues long. V gave up 3 bases and J gave up 5 bases, with 26 bases separating them. The V gene's germline CDR1 is SGHRS and CDR2 YFSETQ. Source: PBMCs from the stem cell graft donor, taken from the stem cell graft. This sequence was found in a human donor who donated a stem cell graft to a child with aplastic anemia. This rearrangement joins TRBV5-1 to TRBJ2-5; D might be TRBD1 or TRBD2, each matching 5 bases. The CDR3 reads CASSSRVRFKGPRETQYF. The CDR3 nucleotides are TGCGCCAGCAGCTCGCGAGTCCGGTTCAAGGGACCCCGTGAGACCCAGTACTTC.